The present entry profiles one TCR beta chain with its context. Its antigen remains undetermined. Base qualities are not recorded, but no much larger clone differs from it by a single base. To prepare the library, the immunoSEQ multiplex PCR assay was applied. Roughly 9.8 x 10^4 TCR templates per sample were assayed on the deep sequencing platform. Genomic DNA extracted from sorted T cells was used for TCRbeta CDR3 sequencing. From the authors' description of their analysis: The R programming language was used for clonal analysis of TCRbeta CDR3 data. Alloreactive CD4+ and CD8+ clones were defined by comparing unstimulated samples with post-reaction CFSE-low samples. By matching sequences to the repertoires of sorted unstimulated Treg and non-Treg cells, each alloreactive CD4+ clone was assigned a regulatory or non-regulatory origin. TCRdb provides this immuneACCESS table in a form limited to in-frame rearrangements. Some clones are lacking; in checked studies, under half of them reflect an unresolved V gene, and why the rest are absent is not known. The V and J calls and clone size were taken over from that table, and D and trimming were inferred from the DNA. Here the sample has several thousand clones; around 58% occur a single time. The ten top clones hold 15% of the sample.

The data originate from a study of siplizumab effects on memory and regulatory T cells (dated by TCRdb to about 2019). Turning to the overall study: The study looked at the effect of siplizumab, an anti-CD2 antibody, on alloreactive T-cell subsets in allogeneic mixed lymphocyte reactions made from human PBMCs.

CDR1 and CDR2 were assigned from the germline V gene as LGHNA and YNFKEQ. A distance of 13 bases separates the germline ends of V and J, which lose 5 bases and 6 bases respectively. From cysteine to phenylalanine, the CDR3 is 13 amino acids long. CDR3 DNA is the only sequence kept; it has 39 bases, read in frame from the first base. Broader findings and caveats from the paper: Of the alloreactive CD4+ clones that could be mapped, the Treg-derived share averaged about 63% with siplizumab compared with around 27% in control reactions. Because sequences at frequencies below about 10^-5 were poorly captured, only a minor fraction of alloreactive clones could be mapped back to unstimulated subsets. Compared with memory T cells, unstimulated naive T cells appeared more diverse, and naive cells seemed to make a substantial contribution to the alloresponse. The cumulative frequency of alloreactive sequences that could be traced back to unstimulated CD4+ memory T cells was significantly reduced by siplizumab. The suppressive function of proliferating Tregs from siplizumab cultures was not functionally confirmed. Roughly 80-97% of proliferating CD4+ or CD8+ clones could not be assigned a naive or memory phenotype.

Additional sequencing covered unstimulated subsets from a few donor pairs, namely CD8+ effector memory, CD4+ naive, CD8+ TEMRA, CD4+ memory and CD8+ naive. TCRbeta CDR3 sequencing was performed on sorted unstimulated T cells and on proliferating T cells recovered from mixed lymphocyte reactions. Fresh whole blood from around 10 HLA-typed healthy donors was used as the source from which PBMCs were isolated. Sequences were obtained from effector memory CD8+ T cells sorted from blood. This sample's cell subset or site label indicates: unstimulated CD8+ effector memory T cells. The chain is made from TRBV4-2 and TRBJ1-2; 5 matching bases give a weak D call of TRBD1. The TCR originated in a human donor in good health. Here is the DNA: TGTGCCAGCAGCTTGAATCAGGGCCATGGCTACACCTTC. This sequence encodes CASSLNQGHGYTF.